The present TCR beta chain was sequenced within a study of PD-1 blockade in classical Hodgkin lymphoma. All patients experienced relapse after autologous stem cell transplantation, and brentuximab vedotin exposure was variable. From germline, CDR1 is LNHDA and CDR2 SQIVND (reference sequence). This CDR3 is built from 13 residues. Trimming left V 7 bases short and J 3 bases short, with 12 bases between. TCRdb keeps only in-frame clones here, not all; method: immunoSEQ multiplex PCR. The data hold about 150,000 clones, with under 85% observed a single time. This sequence was found in a human donor with classical Hodgkin lymphoma. The chain joins TRBV19 to TRBJ1-2; D remains unclear. The starting material was peripheral blood mononuclear cells (PBMCs), obtained before the second cycle of nivolumab. The CDR3 protein is CASNPTPDYGYTF. CDR3 DNA: TGTGCCAGTAACCCGACACCCGACTATGGCTACACCTTC.